The T cell receptor (beta chain) described here comes from a study of CD4 T cell repertoires in COVID-19. Looking at the study overall: After 9 to 11 days of IL-2 expansion, CFSE-low cells were relabeled and restimulated with other coronavirus spikes. Study observations and caveats: Sharing of several most expanded SARS-CoV-2-reactive clonotypes across memory subsets suggested intraclonal diversification.

As regards this clone: Its antigen is unidentified.

Sequencing used immunoSEQ multiplex PCR; TCRdb keeps in-frame clones, though not all of them. The data show about 75,000 clones, approximately 83% seen once. The CDR3 length is 14 residues. Germline CDR1 LNHDA, CDR2 SQIVND (reference sequence). The trim removed 5 bases at V and 4 bases at J, leaving 5 bases unmatched. These memory T cells were uncultured and sequenced directly after ex vivo isolation. The specimen comprised CD4+ T cells from peripheral blood, sampled after recovery from COVID-19. The clonotype comes from a human donor who had COVID-19. The V and J genes are TRBV19 and TRBJ2-5, with TRBD2 matching over 9 bases. The CDR3 bases are TGTGCCAGTAGTCGCTATAGCGGGGGAGAGACCCAGTACTTC. This codes for CASSRYSGGETQYF. The whole variable domain, filled in from reference TRBV19 and TRBJ2-5, reads DGGITQSPKYLFRKEGQNVTLSCEQNLNHDAMYWYRQDPGQGLRLIYYSQIVNDFQKGDIAEGYSVSREKKESFPLTVTSAQKNPTAFYLCASSRYSGGETQYFGPGTRLLVL.